Listed below are T cell receptor beta chains from one sample, sequenced in a study of cytomegalovirus exposure and HLA in healthy donors. Measured with immunoSEQ multiplex PCR; TCRdb has only the in-frame clones, and not every one. The sample shows about 360,000 clones, just over 85% of them seen only once. The sample taken for sequencing was PBMCs. The receptors were sampled from a woman between 18 and 29 years old in good health and CMV-seronegative. The CDR3 runs from the conserved cysteine through the conserved F or W. A D gene is named only where the DNA matches it firmly. Only part of the rows carry a size: once, few, many, or a class if the clone is expanded.

TRBJ2-7 once TRBV15 . TGTGCCACCAGCAGACGGACAGCTGGTGAGCAGTACTTC CATSRRTAGEQYF
TRBJ2-7 . TRBV19 . TGTGCCAGTAGTGGGGGCGGCGAGCAGTACTTC CASSGGGEQYF
TRBJ2-3 . TRBV7-6 TRBD2 TGTGCCAGCAGCTTAGGATTAGGACTAGCCCTTAGCACAGATACGCAGTATTTT CASSLGLGLALSTDTQYF
TRBJ2-7 . TRBV19 TRBD2 TGTGCCAGTAGTATGGTGGGGAGCGGGGACTACGAGCAGTACTTC CASSMVGSGDYEQYF
TRBJ2-2 . TRBV9 TRBD2 TGTGCCAGCAGCGTAGCACGACTAGCGGAATGGAACACCGGGGAGCTGTTTTTT CASSVARLAEWNTGELFF
TRBJ1-1 once TRBV9 TRBD1 TGTGCCAGCAGCGTATCAGGGACAGGGAGCACTGAAGCTTTCTTT CASSVSGTGSTEAFF
TRBJ2-5 . TRBV10-1 . TGCGCCAGCAGTGGGGATAGCGGTACCCAGTACTTC CASSGDSGTQYF
TRBJ2-5 . TRBV5-1 . TGCGCCAGCAGCTTGGAGGCGAGGGAGACCCAGTACTTC CASSLEARETQYF
TRBJ1-1 few TRBV30 . TGTGCCTGGAGTGTAGCGGTGAACACTGAAGCTTTCTTT CAWSVAVNTEAFF
TRBJ2-2 . TRBV5-1 . TGCGCCAGCAGCAACGACCCCGTTGGGAGCACCGGGGAGCTGTTTTTT CASSNDPVGSTGELFF
TRBJ1-1 . TRBV27 TRBD1 TGTGCCAGCAGTTTTAGACAGGGGGCATCAGCTTTCTTT CASSFRQGASAFF
TRBJ1-2 . TRBV5-1 TRBD1 TGCGCCAGCAGCTTGGGGGACAGGGACGGCTATGGCTACACCTTC CASSLGDRDGYGYTF
TRBJ2-5 . TRBV28 TRBD1 TGTGCCAGCAGCTCCCGGCAGGGGGCTTGGGAGACCCAGTACTTC CASSSRQGAWETQYF
TRBJ1-6 . TRBV5-4 . TGTGCCAGCAGCTTCTTCGGGGGGGCCGGCTATAATTCACCCCTCCACTTT CASSFFGGAGYNSPLHF
TRBJ2-6 . TRBV2 . TGTGCCAGCAGTGAAGCGCCTCCACTCCCTAGAAGTCATCCTGGGGCCAACGTCCTGACTTTC CASSEAPPLPRSHPGANVLTF
TRBJ2-7 . TRBV28 TRBD1 TGTGCCAGCAGTTGGCCGGGACAGGGCTCCGAGCAGTACTTC CASSWPGQGSEQYF
TRBJ2-1 . TRBV6-1 TRBD2 TGTGCCAGCAGTTCTCGGACTAGCGGAGGGAATGAGCAGTTCTTC CASSSRTSGGNEQFF
TRBJ2-1 . TRBV5-8 TRBD2 TGTGCCAGCAACCCTAGCGGGTTGTACAATGAGCAGTTCTTC CASNPSGLYNEQFF
TRBJ1-5 . TRBV21-1 . TGTGCCAGCAGCAAAATTGGGACAGGGTCGGTCAATCAGCCCCAGCATTTT CASSKIGTGSVNQPQHF
TRBJ2-7 . TRBV28 TRBD2 TGTGCCAGCAGTTCGTCTAGCGGGATATGGCGTGAGCAGTACTTC CASSSSSGIWREQYF
TRBJ2-1 . TRBV28 TRBD2 TGTGCCAGCAGTCTTACCGGGACTAGCGGGAGGTATGAGCAGTTCTTC CASSLTGTSGRYEQFF
TRBJ2-2 few TRBV5-1 . TGCGCCAGCAGCTCTCCCGGGGAGCTGTTTTTT CASSSPGELFF
TRBJ1-5 few TRBV2 . TGTGCCAGCAGTGTGTCGGGAGGTCAGCCCCAGCATTTT CASSVSGGQPQHF
TRBJ2-7 . TRBV13 TRBD2 TGTGCCAGCAGCCCCCGGGGTAGCGGGTACCTTTACGAGCAGTACTTC CASSPRGSGYLYEQYF
TRBJ1-1 . TRBV5-1 . TGCGCCAGCAGTAGGACACCCAACACTGAAGCTTTCTTT CASSRTPNTEAFF
TRBJ2-1 . TRBV28 . TGTGCCAGCAGTTTTCGGGGGGCCTTTTCCAATGAGCAGTTCTTC CASSFRGAFSNEQFF
TRBJ1-2 . TRBV5-4 . TGTGCCAGCAGCATCCACGGTATTAAGGGCTACACCTTC CASSIHGIKGYTF
TRBJ2-1 . TRBV7-2 TRBD1 TGTGCCAGCAGCCGACAGGGGACCAATGAGCAGTTCTTC CASSRQGTNEQFF
TRBJ2-2 . TRBV2 . TGTGCCAGCATGACCGTGAGGGTCAACACCGGGGAGCTGTTTTTT CASMTVRVNTGELFF
TRBJ2-1 . TRBV29-1 . TGCAGCGTTGAAGGAGTTGTTGCGGGACTTTCCTACAATGAGCAGTTCTTC CSVEGVVAGLSYNEQFF
TRBJ2-7 . TRBV15 TRBD1 TGTGCCACCAGCAGAGATCCCGGGGACAGGGTATACGAGCAGTACTTC CATSRDPGDRVYEQYF
TRBJ2-2 . TRBV15 TRBD1 TGTGCCACCAGCAGAGAAAGACAGGGGGTGGGCGGGGAGCTGTTTTTT CATSRERQGVGGELFF
TRBJ1-4 few TRBV6-5 . TGTGCCAGCAGTTCCCTGGCGGGGCGCGAAAAACTGTTTTTT CASSSLAGREKLFF
TRBJ2-3 . TRBV7-8 . TGTGCCAGCAGCTTTGAGCGGACGCAAAGAGATACGCAGTATTTT CASSFERTQRDTQYF
TRBJ2-1 . TRBV7-3 . TGTGCCAGCAGCTTAACAGGACTCGCGAATGAGCAGTTCTTC CASSLTGLANEQFF
TRBJ2-7 . TRBV5-1 TRBD2 TGCGCCAGCAGTTCCCGGACTAGCGGGAGGTACGAGCAGTACTTC CASSSRTSGRYEQYF
TRBJ2-3 . TRBV30 . TGTGCCTGGAGTGCGGGGGACGATACGCAGTATTTT CAWSAGDDTQYF
TRBJ2-3 once TRBV5-1 . TGCGCCAGCAGCTTAAGCAGGGACACAGATACGCAGTATTTT CASSLSRDTDTQYF
TRBJ2-3 . TRBV19 TRBD1 TGTGCCAGTAGTATTGGACAGGGAACAGATACGCAGTATTTT CASSIGQGTDTQYF
TRBJ1-2 . TRBV23-1 . TGCGCCAGCAGTCTCAACCCGCCTACAGGGCGCTATGGCTACACCTTC CASSLNPPTGRYGYTF
TRBJ1-5 . TRBV2 . TGTGCCAGCAGTTTTGTTTCAGGAAGCAATCAGCCCCAGCATTTT CASSFVSGSNQPQHF
TRBJ2-4 . TRBV2 TRBD2 TGTGCCAGCAGTGGACTAGCCGACAACCTCTACTTC CASSGLADNLYF
TRBJ2-3 . TRBV10-2 TRBD2 TGCGCCAGCAGTCGGTCCCGGGAGGTCGCCCTAATCACAGATACGCAGTATTTT CASSRSREVALITDTQYF
TRBJ2-1 . TRBV25-1 TRBD1 TGTGCCAGCACTAAAACAGGGGGCAAGTACAATGAGCAGTTCTTC CASTKTGGKYNEQFF
TRBJ2-1 . TRBV5-6 . TGTGCCAGCAGCTTCCCCTTAAGATTAACAGATAATAGGAATGAGCAGTTCTTC CASSFPLRLTDNRNEQFF
TRBJ2-3 . TRBV2 . TGTGCCAGCAGTGAGGTAGGACAGACAGATACGCAGTATTTT CASSEVGQTDTQYF
TRBJ2-3 . TRBV10-1 TRBD2 TGCGCCAGCAGTCCAAGCGGGGGGGGCGATACGCAGTATTTT CASSPSGGGDTQYF
TRBJ2-5 . TRBV11-1 TRBD2 TGTGCCAGCAGTTTACTAGCGGGGGTTGAGACCCAGTACTTC CASSLLAGVETQYF
TRBJ2-7 . TRBV30 TRBD1 TGTGCCTGGAGTTCAGGGACAGGGTCCTACGAGCAGTACTTC CAWSSGTGSYEQYF
TRBJ2-1 . TRBV7-8 . TGTGCCAGCAGCATCCAGGACGGGAGCTCCTACAATGAGCAGTTCTTC CASSIQDGSSYNEQFF
TRBJ1-2 . TRBV5-5 . TGTGCCAGCAGCCCGACCGGGACATCCCCCATTAACACGTATGGCTACACCTTC CASSPTGTSPINTYGYTF
TRBJ2-7 . TRBV30 . TGTGCCTGGAGTCCTCCGGGACACCCCTACGAGCAGTACTTC CAWSPPGHPYEQYF
TRBJ2-1 . TRBV10-3 . TGTGCCATCAGTGAAGTTCTAGCCGTAAACAATGAGCAGTTCTTC CAISEVLAVNNEQFF
TRBJ1-2 . TRBV7-9 . TGTGCCAGCAGCTTAGGGACATCCTATGGCTACACCTTC CASSLGTSYGYTF
TRBJ2-3 . TRBV29-1 . TGCAGCGTTCCCAGGGCCAGCACAGATACGCAGTATTTT CSVPRASTDTQYF